The clone carrying this T cell receptor (beta chain) was detected ten times or more. This entry comes from a study of human T cells and chemical hapten exposure. The wider study: Investigators sensitized roughly 2 cm by roughly 2 cm of upper inner arm skin with 2% DPC.

V lost 3 bases and J lost 3, with 5 bases in between. The CDR3 has 12 amino acids. The V gene's germline CDR1 is SGHTA and CDR2 FQGNSA. Time point denoted: patch test 1, 2 weeks after DPC sensitization. Treatment described: therapeutic diphenylcyclopropenone sensitization with weekly scalp DPC. TCRdb analysed the RACE reads with MiXCR anew, one entry per CDR3 protein. Of roughly 360,000 distinct CDR3 sequences detected, more than 4.5% appear once; the ten largest clones hold approximately 2.5%. The V and J genes are TRBV7-2 and TRBJ1-1; no definite D call. The source was whole blood, collected in connection with sensitization to the hapten diphenylcyclopropenone (DPC). The sequence derives from a woman aged 50 to 60 with alopecia areata. Some clones in this sample may be carry-over from other donors' samples. CDR3 sequence: CASSLVDTEAFF. CDR3 bases: TGTGCCAGCAGCTTGGTGGACACTGAAGCTTTCTTT.